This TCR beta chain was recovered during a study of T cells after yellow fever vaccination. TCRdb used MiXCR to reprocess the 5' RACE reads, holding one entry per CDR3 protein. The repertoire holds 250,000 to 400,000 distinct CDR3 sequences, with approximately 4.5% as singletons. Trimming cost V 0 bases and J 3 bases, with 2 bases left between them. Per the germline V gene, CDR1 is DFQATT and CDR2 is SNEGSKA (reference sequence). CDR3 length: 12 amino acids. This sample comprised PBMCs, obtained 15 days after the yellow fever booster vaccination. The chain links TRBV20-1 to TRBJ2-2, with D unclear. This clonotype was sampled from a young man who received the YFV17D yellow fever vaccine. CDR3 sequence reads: CSARDDTGELFF. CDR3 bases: TGCAGTGCTAGAGATGACACCGGGGAGCTGTTTTTT.